The clone carrying this T cell receptor (beta chain) was seen a few times. This specimen belongs to a study of T cell changes during pregnancy in multiple sclerosis. The CDR3 is 11 residues long. Trimming removed 6 bases at V and 11 bases at J, with 13 bases between. Germline CDR1 DFQATT, CDR2 SNEGSKA (reference sequence). The data were produced by immunoSEQ multiplex PCR, yet TCRdb's version contains in-frame clones alone and is incomplete. This sample carries roughly 100,000 clones, around 91% of them seen once, and the ten largest clones take 0.93%. The chain has TRBV20-1 and TRBJ1-4, with D maybe TRBD1 (6 bases). This sequence originates from a female donor with multiple sclerosis, enrolled in a pregnancy study. The sample was peripheral blood, taken after pregnancy. This CDR3 is CSAPRQAKLFF. The DNA of the CDR3 is TGCAGTGCCCCCAGACAGGCGAAACTGTTTTTT.